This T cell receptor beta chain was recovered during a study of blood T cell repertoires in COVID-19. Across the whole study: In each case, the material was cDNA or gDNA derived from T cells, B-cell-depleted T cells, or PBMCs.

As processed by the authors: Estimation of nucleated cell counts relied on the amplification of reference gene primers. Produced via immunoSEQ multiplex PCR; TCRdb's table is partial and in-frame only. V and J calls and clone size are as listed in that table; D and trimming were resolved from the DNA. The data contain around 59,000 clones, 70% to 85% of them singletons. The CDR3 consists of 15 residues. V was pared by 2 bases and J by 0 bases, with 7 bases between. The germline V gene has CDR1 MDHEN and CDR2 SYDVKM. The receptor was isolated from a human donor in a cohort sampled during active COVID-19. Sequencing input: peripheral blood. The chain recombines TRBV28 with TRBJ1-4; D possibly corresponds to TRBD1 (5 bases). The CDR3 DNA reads TGTGCCAGCAGTTTAGCAGGGTCAACTAATGAAAAACTGTTTTTT. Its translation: CASSLAGSTNEKLFF.